The clone carrying this TCR beta chain rates as medium-sized. What it recognizes is unknown. Treg sorting used a CD4+CD25+CD127-/low gate. Study findings and constraints: Tumor memory CD4+ T cell TCR gene usage clustered with blood and lymph node memory CD4+ cells and lymph node naive CD4+ cells.

After constant-region reverse-primer amplification, full-length variable regions underwent semi-nested PCR with Nested Universal Primer A. TCRdb reprocessed the 5' RACE reads with MiXCR, giving one entry per CDR3 protein. The repertoire holds 32,000 or so distinct CDR3 sequences, with about a quarter as singletons. V was clipped by 0 bases and J by 3 bases, with 13 bases between them. The CDR3 consists of 15 residues. The germline CDR1 and CDR2 sequences are DFQATT and SNEGSKA (reference sequence). The TCR sequence derives from a female donor with breast cancer. The sequencing sample was made of tumor-infiltrating Tregs sorted from the breast tumor. This chain uses TRBV20-1 with TRBJ2-3; perhaps D is TRBD1 or TRBD2 (5 bases each). CDR3 sequence reads: CSARDARDATDTQYF. The CDR3 coding sequence is TGCAGTGCTAGAGATGCCCGGGACGCTACAGATACGCAGTATTTT.